This TCR beta chain was identified in a study of cytomegalovirus exposure and HLA in healthy donors. Turning to this clone: Its antigen is undetermined.

The study, taken as a whole, reports: Rarity marked most TCR sequences, yet some public TCRs occurred in many donors.

While unrecorded immune exposures were likely, the donors were nominally healthy when sampled. PCR was performed using 60 Vbeta and 13 Jbeta primers. Measured with immunoSEQ multiplex PCR; TCRdb has only the in-frame clones, and not every one. The sample includes some 130,000 clones. The V end lost 6 bases, the J end lost 3 bases, and 11 bases lay between the germline ends. CDR1 and CDR2 (germline): MDHEN, SYDVKM. CDR3 size: 13 residues. This receptor was identified in a woman between 55 and 75 years old in good health and CMV-seronegative. The chain recombines TRBV28 with TRBJ2-5; possible D gene TRBD2, 6 bases. Material for sequencing was PBMCs. The CDR3 region is CASRGGGEETQYF. Here the CDR3 DNA reads TGTGCCAGCAGGGGAGGTGGGGAAGAGACCCAGTACTTC.